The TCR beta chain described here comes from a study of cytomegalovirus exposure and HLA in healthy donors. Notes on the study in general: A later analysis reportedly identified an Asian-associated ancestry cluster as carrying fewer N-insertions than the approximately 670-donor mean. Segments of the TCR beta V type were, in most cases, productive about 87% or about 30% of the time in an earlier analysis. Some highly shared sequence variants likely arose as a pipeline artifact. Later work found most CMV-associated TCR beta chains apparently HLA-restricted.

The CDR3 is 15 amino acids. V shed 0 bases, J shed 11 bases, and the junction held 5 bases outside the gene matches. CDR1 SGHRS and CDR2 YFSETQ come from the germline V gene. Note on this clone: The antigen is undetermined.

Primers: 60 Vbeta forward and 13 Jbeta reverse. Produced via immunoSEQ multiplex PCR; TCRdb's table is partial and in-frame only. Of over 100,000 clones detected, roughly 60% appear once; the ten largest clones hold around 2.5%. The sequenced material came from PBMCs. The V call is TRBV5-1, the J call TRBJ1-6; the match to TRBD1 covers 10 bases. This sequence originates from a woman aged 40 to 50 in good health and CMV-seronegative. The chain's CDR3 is CASSLAGQGSPPLHF. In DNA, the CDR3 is TGCGCCAGCAGCTTGGCGGGACAGGGGAGTCCACCCCTCCACTTT.